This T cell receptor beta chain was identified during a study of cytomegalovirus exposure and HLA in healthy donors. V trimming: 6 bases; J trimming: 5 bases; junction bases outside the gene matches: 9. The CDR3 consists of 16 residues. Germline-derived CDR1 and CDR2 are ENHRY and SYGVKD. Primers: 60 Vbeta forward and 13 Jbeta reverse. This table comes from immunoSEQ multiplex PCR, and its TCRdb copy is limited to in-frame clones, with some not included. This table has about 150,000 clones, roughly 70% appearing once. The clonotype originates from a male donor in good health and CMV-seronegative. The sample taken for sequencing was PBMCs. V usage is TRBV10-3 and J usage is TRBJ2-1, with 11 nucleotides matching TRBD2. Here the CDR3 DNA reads TGTGCCATCAGCGACCCCGGGACTAGCGGTAACAATGAGCAGTTCTTC. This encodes CAISDPGTSGNNEQFF.